This entry lists 14 T cell receptor beta chains sequenced from one sample in a study of blood T cell repertoires in COVID-19. Method: immunoSEQ multiplex PCR; TCRdb's copy keeps in-frame clones and lacks some. The table includes 90,000 to 110,000 clones, around four fifths detected once. Sequencing was carried out using peripheral blood. Receptors originate from a woman aged 55-69 years with acute or convalescent COVID-19.

The chain links TRBV5-1 to TRBJ1-4; a possible D gene is TRBD1 (5 bases). Between the trimmed V and J ends, which lost 0 bases and 4 bases, there was a span of 10 bases. Germline V CDR1 and CDR2: SGHRS, YFSETQ. This CDR3 spans 15 amino acids. CDR3 nucleotides: TGCGCCAGCAGCTTGGAGTCGGGGGTTAATGAAAAACTGTTTTTT. Its translation: CASSLESGVNEKLFF.

The chain uses TRBV6-5 and TRBJ1-1, with 10 bases fitting TRBD1. Germline V lookup: CDR1 MNHEY, CDR2 SVGAGI. The V and J ends lost 5 bases and 3 bases, in that order; junction bases with no gene match: 6. The CDR3 extends over 15 amino acids. The CDR3 nucleotides are TGTGCCAGCAGTATGACAGGGGGCAGGTACACTGAAGCTTTCTTT. This codes for CASSMTGGRYTEAFF.

V gene TRBV10-3 combines with J gene TRBJ2-1, with 7 bases that match TRBD2. From germline, CDR1 is ENHRY and CDR2 SYGVKD. V lost 2 bases to trimming and J lost 8 bases; unmatched junction nucleotides: 6. The length of the CDR3 is 14 residues. The CDR3 DNA reads TGTGCCATCAGTGAGCGGCAGGGAGGGGATGAGCAGTTCTTC. Protein sequence: CAISERQGGDEQFF.

The chain has TRBV27 and TRBJ1-6, with no clear D. The V end was cut by 2 bases, the J end by 7 bases, with 12 bases between. CDR1 and CDR2 from the germline V gene are MNHEY and SMNVEV (reference sequence). This CDR3 has 15 residues. CDR3 protein: CASSLGHFGNSPLHF. The CDR3 DNA sequence: TGTGCCAGCAGTTTAGGGCACTTCGGCAATTCACCCCTCCACTTT.

The chain recombines TRBV18 with TRBJ1-2; TRBD1 might be the D (5 bases). The CDR3 has 16 amino acids. The V and J ends lost 2 bases and 4 bases respectively, with 17 bases between them. CDR1 is KGHSH, CDR2 LQKENI, per germline. In nucleotides, the CDR3 is TGTGCCAGCTCACCAAAGACCGGCCTGGGGCCCTATGGCTACACCTTC. Its translation is CASSPKTGLGPYGYTF.

The count of this clone is one. Here the CDR3 DNA reads TGTGCCAGCAGCTCCCGGGGGATCCAAGAGACCCAGTACTTC. It translates to CASSSRGIQETQYF. V and J are TRBV7-2 and TRBJ2-5; possibly TRBD2 for D (6 bases). Germline loops: CDR1 SGHTA, CDR2 FQGNSA. V shed 4 bases and J shed 1 base, with 10 bases lying between them. The CDR3 length is 14 residues.

This clone was observed a single time. This chain uses TRBV5-1 with TRBJ2-3; D remains ambiguous. Germline CDR1 reads SGHRS; CDR2 reads YFSETQ. The CDR3 is 14 residues long. The ends were cut back, 5 bases at V and 2 bases at J, with 12 bases in the middle. CDR3 in amino acids: CASRSEDSTDTQYF. The CDR3 nucleotides are TGCGCCAGCAGATCCGAGGATTCCACAGATACGCAGTATTTT.

This clone was seen a handful of times. This rearrangement joins TRBV5-4 to TRBJ1-2, with D possibly matching TRBD1 (5 bases). This CDR3 is 13 amino acids long. Germline CDR1 reads SGHNT; CDR2 reads YYREEE (reference sequence). With 0 bases removed from V and 7 bases from J, the gap between germline ends came to 10 bases. CDR3 coding DNA: TGTGCCAGCAGCTTGGAATCGGGGGGTGGCTACACCTTC. Its translation: CASSLESGGGYTF.

V gene TRBV3-1 (or the pseudogene TRBV3-2) combines with J gene TRBJ2-3; 7 nucleotides align to TRBD2. The CDR3 spans 15 residues. Germline lookup yields CDR1 LGHDT and CDR2 YNNKEL (reference sequence). Losses at the gene ends were 5 bases for V and 2 bases for J; bases not matched to a gene: 7. The CDR3 protein is CASSTGLGDTDTQYF. In DNA, the CDR3 is TGTGCCAGCAGCACAGGACTAGGAGACACAGATACGCAGTATTTT.

This clone has a single count. J is TRBJ1-3 and V is TRBV6-5, with D perhaps TRBD1 (5 bases). In germline, CDR1 is MNHEY, CDR2 SVGAGI. This CDR3 is 14 amino acids long. Trimming took off 7 bases at V and 1 base at J, with 11 bases between the two ends. CDR3 DNA: TGTGCCAGCAAGGCAGGGTGGTCTGGAAACACCATATATTTT. Translated, it gives CASKAGWSGNTIYF.

This chain connects TRBV11-2 to TRBJ1-3; no clear D gene. The germline V gene encodes CDR1 SGHAT and CDR2 FQNNGV. Trimming pared 5 bases from V and 4 bases from J, leaving 24 bases between. The CDR3 is made up of 18 amino acids. Written as DNA, the CDR3 is TGTGCCAGCAGCCCGACGGTTGCCCAGCTATTACTAGGAAACACCATATATTTT. Protein: CASSPTVAQLLLGNTIYF. The variable domain in full, with the rest retrieved from reference TRBV11-2 and TRBJ1-3, is EAGVAQSPRYKIIEKRQSVAFWCNPISGHATLYWYQQILGQGPKLLIQFQNNGVVDDSQLPKDRFSAERLKGVDSTLKIQPAKLEDSAVYLCASSPTVAQLLLGNTIYFGEGSWLTVV.

The rearrangement uses TRBV19 and TRBJ2-7; TRBD1 matches at 10 bases. Losses at the gene ends were 5 bases for V and 2 bases for J; bases not matched to a gene: 6. The length of the CDR3 is 15 residues. The germline V gene encodes CDR1 LNHDA and CDR2 SQIVND (reference sequence). CDR3 nucleotides: TGTGCCAGTAGTCGGGGGGACAGGGGCCCCTACGAGCAGTACTTC. Amino acids: CASSRGDRGPYEQYF.

The genes are TRBV15 and TRBJ2-7; TRBD1 aligns across 7 bases. Germline V gene data show CDR1 as LNHNV and CDR2 as YYDKDF (reference sequence). Trimming took 9 bases from V and 1 from J; bases not matched to a gene: 6. This CDR3 is built from 13 residues. The CDR3 loop is CATARDSSYEQYF. As DNA, the CDR3 is TGTGCCACAGCACGGGACAGTTCCTACGAGCAGTACTTC.

This clone has a single count. DNA of the CDR3: TGTGCCAGCGAGAACTACTACGAGCAGTACTTC. It translates to CASENYYEQYF. The rearrangement uses TRBV7-9 and TRBJ2-7; D gene unclear. V was cut by 8 bases and J by 3 bases, with 8 bases left in between. The CDR3 extends over 11 amino acids. Germline V lookup: CDR1 SEHNR, CDR2 FQNEAQ (reference sequence).